This TCR beta chain appears in the sequencing data of a study of graft-versus-host responses after intestinal transplantation. Findings of the study overall: Early declines in HvG clones that occurred post-transplant were associated with peak circulating GvH clone levels. The recipient marrow held GvH clones, and some of them showed up first in ileum or blood.

CDR1 SGHTA and CDR2 FQGTGA come from the germline V gene. V was shortened by 2 bases and J by 1 base, with 8 bases between the two germline ends. This CDR3 is built from 15 residues. To note about this clone: The antigen is unknown.

The method was immunoSEQ multiplex PCR; TCRdb's version includes in-frame clones alone and lacks a portion of them. The sample has under 100,000 clones; 75% to 95% are singletons. Source: PBMCs, taken roughly 450 days after intestinal transplant. The V and J genes are TRBV7-3 and TRBJ2-2; D gene ambiguous. The receptor comes from a human patient who received an intestinal transplant, so some T cells may come from the graft donor. The CDR3 sequence is CASSLADWNTGELFF. The DNA for the CDR3 is TGTGCCAGCAGCTTAGCGGATTGGAACACCGGGGAGCTGTTTTTT.